This entry lists 25 T cell receptor beta chains sequenced from one sample in a study of cytomegalovirus exposure and HLA in healthy donors. PCR involved 60 Vbeta and 13 Jbeta primers. Sequencing was performed with immunoSEQ multiplex PCR; in TCRdb, only in-frame clones are kept and a portion is missing. The profile shows roughly 84,000 clones, around 76% of them singletons. Sequenced input: PBMCs. Receptors originate from a male donor in good health and CMV-seropositive.

CDR3 nucleotides: TGTGCCGTGGCTACAGGGACCTATAATTCACCCCTCCACTTT. It encodes CAVATGTYNSPLHF. The chain uses TRBV7-8 and TRBJ1-6; a possible D gene is TRBD1 (6 bases). CDR1 and CDR2 (germline): SGHVS, FQNEAQ. V shed 11 bases and J shed 2 bases, with 13 bases lying between them. CDR3 length equals 14 residues.

The chain has TRBV5-5 and TRBJ2-7, with no clear D. Deletions cut 4 bases from V and 0 bases from J, with 14 bases between. Germline assignment: CDR1 SGHKS and CDR2 YYEKEE (reference sequence). The CDR3 is 15 residues long. Here the CDR3 DNA reads TGTGCCAGCAGCCTAGGCGTTGAAGCCTCCTACGAGCAGTACTTC. Protein product: CASSLGVEASYEQYF. Complete variable domain (other parts from reference TRBV5-5 and TRBJ2-7): DAGVTQSPTHLIKTRGQQVTLRCSPISGHKSVSWYQQVLGQGPQFIFQYYEKEERGRGNFPDRFSARQFPNYSSELNVNALLLGDSALYLCASSLGVEASYEQYFGPGTRLTVT.

The chain carries TRBV4-2 and TRBJ2-1; 11 bases are shared with TRBD1. CDR3 length: 16 residues. Germline CDR1 reads LGHNA; CDR2 reads YNFKEQ. The J segment lost 4 bases and the V segment lost 0 bases, leaving 2 bases of the junction unmatched. CDR3 nucleotides: TGTGCCAGCAGCCAAGAAGGGACAGGGGGGTACAATGAGCAGTTCTTC. This translates into CASSQEGTGGYNEQFF.

The gene calls are TRBV19 and TRBJ1-2; no clear D gene. Trimming pared 3 bases from V and 4 bases from J, leaving 9 bases between. This CDR3 region has 13 residues. CDR1 is LNHDA, CDR2 SQIVND, per germline (reference sequence). CDR3 sequence: CASSIEVSYGYTF. As DNA, the CDR3 is TGTGCCAGTAGTATCGAGGTTAGCTATGGCTACACCTTC.

The rearrangement uses TRBV6-6 and TRBJ2-3; 7 positions agree with TRBD2. Germline loops: CDR1 MNHNY, CDR2 SVGAGI (reference sequence). This CDR3 is built from 16 residues. The V segment lost 0 bases and the J segment 6 bases; nucleotides outside the gene matches: 9. The CDR3, as DNA: TGTGCCAGCAGTTACTCGAACGCGGGAGTGGCGGATACGCAGTATTTT. Amino acid sequence: CASSYSNAGVADTQYF.

The chain carries TRBV4-2 and TRBJ2-7, with TRBD1 identical over 7 bases. The germline V gene encodes CDR1 LGHNA and CDR2 YNFKEQ. CDR3 length: 18 residues. The V and J ends lost 0 bases and 0 bases, in that order; junction bases with no gene match: 11. In nucleotides, the CDR3 is TGTGCCAGCAGCCAAGAGGGCGGCTCGGGACAGATCTCCTACGAGCAGTACTTC. This encodes CASSQEGGSGQISYEQYF.

The chain recombines TRBV4-1 with TRBJ1-6; perhaps TRBD1 as D (5 bases). From germline, CDR1 is MGHRA and CDR2 YSYEKL. Trimming removed 8 bases from V and 0 bases from J, with 20 bases in between. CDR3 length: 18 residues. CDR3 sequence reads: CASVLGAGPSSYNSPLHF. The CDR3 region has the DNA TGCGCCAGCGTCCTCGGGGCGGGACCAAGCTCCTATAATTCACCCCTCCACTTT.

The table lists this clone with a few counts. CDR3 coding DNA: TGCGCCAGCAGCCAAGTGAGAGGGTCCGCTGAAGCTTTCTTT. Amino acid sequence: CASSQVRGSAEAFF. J is TRBJ1-1 and V is TRBV4-1; D uncertain. CDR1 and CDR2 (germline): MGHRA, YSYEKL. Trimming took 1 base from V and 6 from J, leaving 12 bases between them. CDR3 size: 14 residues.

The CDR3 loop is CASSFLGATDTQYF. The CDR3, as DNA: TGTGCCAGCAGTTTTCTAGGGGCCACAGATACGCAGTATTTT. The genes are TRBV27 and TRBJ2-3; TRBD1 might be the D (5 bases). V lost 3 bases and J 2 bases, leaving 9 bases between the germline ends. Per germline, CDR1 MNHEY and CDR2 SMNVEV (reference sequence). This CDR3 is 14 amino acids long.

V is TRBV4-2 and J is TRBJ2-1, with TRBD2 as a possible D gene (5 bases). This CDR3 has 15 residues. Between the trimmed V and J ends, which lost 5 bases and 4 bases, there was a span of 15 bases. Germline V lookup: CDR1 LGHNA, CDR2 YNFKEQ. The CDR3 DNA reads as TGTGCCAGCAGCTCGACGACTAATAGGTACAATGAGCAGTTCTTC. Protein sequence: CASSSTTNRYNEQFF.

The chain is built from TRBV7-9 and TRBJ2-1; D perhaps matches TRBD1 (5 bases). Germline CDR1 SEHNR, CDR2 FQNEAQ (reference sequence). This CDR3 is 15 amino acids long. V shed 5 bases and J shed 1 base, with 12 bases lying between them. CDR3: CASSLKGYSYNEQFF. The CDR3 DNA reads as TGTGCCAGCAGCCTAAAGGGGTATTCCTACAATGAGCAGTTCTTC.

J is TRBJ1-1 and V is TRBV27, with TRBD1 identical over 10 bases. The germline V gene encodes CDR1 MNHEY and CDR2 SMNVEV (reference sequence). Germline trimming cut 11 bases from V and 8 bases from J; bases unmatched to any gene: 11. The CDR3 covers 13 residues. CDR3 bases: TGTGCCGGGACAGGGGACGATCGTGCCGAAGCTTTCTTT. Protein sequence: CAGTGDDRAEAFF.

The chain recombines TRBV19 with TRBJ1-1; no clear D gene. The V end was cut by 6 bases, the J end by 1 base, with 12 bases between. The CDR3 extends over 14 amino acids. CDR1 LNHDA and CDR2 SQIVND come from the germline V gene (reference sequence). The CDR3 reads CASSPFVSNTEAFF. The CDR3 DNA reads as TGTGCCAGTAGCCCCTTCGTGTCGAACACTGAAGCTTTCTTT.

This chain links TRBV4-3 with TRBJ2-1; the match to TRBD2 covers 10 bases. V trimming: 1 base; J trimming: 10 bases; junction bases outside the gene matches: 4. CDR3 length equals 14 residues. Germline V lookup: CDR1 LGHNA, CDR2 YSLEER. CDR3 protein: CASSQGQRGGEQFF. The CDR3 region has the DNA TGCGCCAGCAGCCAAGGCCAGCGGGGGGGCGAGCAGTTCTTC.

J is TRBJ1-3 and V is TRBV2; no firm D call. Germline V gene data show CDR1 as SNHLY and CDR2 as FYNNEI. Trimming stripped 4 bases from V and 2 bases from J, with 3 bases between. The CDR3 covers 12 residues. CDR3 in DNA: TGTGCCAGCAGTGCTACTGGAAACACCATATATTTT. Residues: CASSATGNTIYF.

V usage is TRBV10-3 and J usage is TRBJ1-1; 7 bases line up with TRBD1. Trimming removed 10 bases from V and 1 base from J; junction bases left unmatched: 9. CDR3 length equals 14 residues. Germline V gene lookup returns CDR1 ENHRY and CDR2 SYGVKD. The CDR3 reads CATDREGTNTEAFF. The CDR3 DNA follows: TGTGCCACCGACAGGGAAGGGACGAACACTGAAGCTTTCTTT.

The rearrangement uses TRBV5-1 and TRBJ1-4, with D uncertain. V was clipped by 4 bases and J by 3 bases, with 13 bases between them. This CDR3 contains 15 residues. Germline values: CDR1 SGHRS, CDR2 YFSETQ. CDR3: CASSTQGGPNEKLFF. The CDR3, as DNA: TGCGCCAGCAGCACACAAGGAGGGCCTAATGAAAAACTGTTTTTT.

V gene TRBV4-1 combines with J gene TRBJ2-7, with 7 bases fitting TRBD2. Unmatched junction bases numbered 4, after V lost 0 bases and J lost 2 bases. CDR1 is MGHRA, CDR2 YSYEKL, per germline. This CDR3 spans 15 amino acids. In DNA form, the CDR3 reads TGCGCCAGCAGCCAAGAAGAAGCGGGAACCTACGAGCAGTACTTC. This encodes CASSQEEAGTYEQYF.

This chain connects TRBV5-1 to TRBJ2-3; 10 bases fit TRBD2. CDR1 is SGHRS and CDR2 is YFSETQ in the germline V gene. With 3 bases clipped from V and 0 bases from J, the junction kept 4 bases outside the gene matches. CDR3 length: 16 amino acids. Here the CDR3 DNA reads TGCGCCAGCAGCTCCGGGACTAGCGCGAGCACAGATACGCAGTATTTT. Protein: CASSSGTSASTDTQYF.

The chain has TRBV11-2 and TRBJ2-3, with TRBD2 matching 9 bases. The V gene's germline CDR1 is SGHAT and CDR2 FQNNGV. Trimming at V came to 6 bases and at J to 5 bases, leaving 9 bases not matched to a gene. The CDR3 runs to 15 residues. The CDR3 DNA sequence: TGTGCCAGCAGGGAGTGGGGACTAGCTGTAGATACGCAGTATTTT. It specifies CASREWGLAVDTQYF.

This chain connects TRBV27 to TRBJ2-5; D might be TRBD2 (6 bases). This CDR3 is built from 13 residues. V lost 8 bases and J lost 5, with 15 bases in between. Per germline, CDR1 MNHEY and CDR2 SMNVEV (reference sequence). The chain's CDR3 is CASAPYGGETQYF. CDR3 sequence (DNA): TGTGCCAGCGCCCCCTACGGAGGGGAGACCCAGTACTTC.

This clone has more than one count but fewer than ten. V and J are TRBV19 and TRBJ1-1; TRBD1 matches 7 bases. The CDR3 sequence is 14 residues long. Germline CDR1 and CDR2: LNHDA and SQIVND (reference sequence). The V segment lost 5 bases and the J segment 0 bases; nucleotides outside the gene matches: 3. The DNA of the CDR3 is TGTGCCAGTAGTTATGACAGGGTGAACACTGAAGCTTTCTTT. As protein: CASSYDRVNTEAFF.

The chain couples TRBV4-3 to TRBJ1-2; possible D gene TRBD1, 6 bases. The V and J ends lost 1 base and 6 bases respectively, with 12 bases between them. Germline V gene sequence: CDR1 LGHNA, CDR2 YSLEER. The CDR3 loop spans 14 amino acids. The CDR3 here is CASSQVGRGHGYTF. The CDR3, as DNA: TGCGCCAGCAGCCAAGTAGGCAGGGGCCATGGCTACACCTTC.

This clone was seen a handful of times. J is TRBJ2-2 and V is TRBV5-1; no clear D. The CDR3 is 14 residues long. Trimming removed 0 bases from V and 1 base from J, with 4 bases in between. The germline gives CDR1 SGHRS, CDR2 YFSETQ. The CDR3 DNA is TGCGCCAGCAGCTTGGACTTGAACACCGGGGAGCTGTTTTTT. As protein: CASSLDLNTGELFF. The full variable domain, with the rest looked up from reference TRBV5-1 and TRBJ2-2, is KAGVTQTPRYLIKTRGQQVTLSCSPISGHRSVSWYQQTPGQGLQFLFEYFSETQRNKGNFPGRFSGRQFSNSRSEMNVSTLELGDSALYLCASSLDLNTGELFFGEGSRLTVL.

The rearrangement joins TRBV27 to TRBJ1-1; no definite D call. Looked up from germline, CDR1 is MNHEY and CDR2 is SMNVEV (reference sequence). V gave up 3 bases and J gave up 0 bases, with 5 bases separating them. This CDR3 is built from 13 residues. The CDR3 sequence: CASSLRLNTEAFF. CDR3 nucleotide sequence: TGTGCCAGCAGTTTGCGGTTGAACACTGAAGCTTTCTTT.